This T cell receptor (beta chain) was documented in a study of regulatory T cells in long-lasting Graves disease. CDR1 and CDR2 (germline): LNHNV, YYDKDF (reference sequence). CDR3 size: 13 residues. The germline V and J ends were trimmed by 5 bases and 2 bases, with 10 bases remaining between them. For TCR beta, libraries came from iRepertoire HTBI primers and Arm-PCR of CDR3 regions. In the original analysis: In the combined samples, roughly 60 TRBV and 14 to 15 TRBJ segments were identified. TCRdb reanalysed the multiplex PCR reads using MiXCR and keeps one entry per CDR3 protein. TCRdb's processing, not the authors', yielded these V and J calls. The data contain 390,000 or so distinct CDR3 sequences, 10% to 15% of them singletons. Time point: newly diagnosed GD, antithyroid drugs for less than 3 months. PBMC RNA served as the TCR library source. The same data also contributed to another study, on T cells in Graves' hyperthyroidism and ophthalmopathy. That paper notes: Researchers barred patients who had uncontrolled infection, other autoimmune disease, pregnancy or lactation.

The chain links TRBV15 to TRBJ2-7; D perhaps matches TRBD1 (5 bases). This material consisted of peripheral blood mononuclear cells (PBMCs), taken at new diagnosis, from a patient treated with antithyroid drugs. This TCR was recovered from a woman aged 18-29 years with Graves disease. CDR3 coding DNA: TGTGCCACCAGCTGGGGCCCAGCCTACGAGCAGTACTTC. Translating it yields CATSWGPAYEQYF.